The next 23 T cell receptor beta chains were all read from a single sample in a study of cytomegalovirus exposure and HLA in healthy donors. It was with 60 Vbeta and 13 Jbeta primers that the PCR ran. Generated by immunoSEQ multiplex PCR, the TCRdb table keeps only in-frame clones and is missing some. The sample carries under 150,000 clones, roughly four fifths recorded once. Source material: PBMCs. These receptors all stem from a man between 35 and 55 years old in good health and CMV-seropositive.

V and J are TRBV7-9 and TRBJ2-7; 10 bases line up with TRBD1. The germline V gene encodes CDR1 SEHNR and CDR2 FQNEAQ (reference sequence). This CDR3 spans 15 amino acids. Trimming cost V 4 bases and J 5 bases; bases outside gene matches: 8. The CDR3 nucleotides are TGTGCCAGCAGCTCCCGGGACAGGGGAACGAACGAGCAGTACTTC. As protein: CASSSRDRGTNEQYF.

In the case of this clone: One end of the junction fails to match germline, which may point to a read error. CDR3 region: CSSSLGGDKETQYF. The CDR3 DNA follows: TGTTCCAGCAGCCTCGGGGGGGATAAAGAGACCCAGTACTTC. The chain couples TRBV7-9 to TRBJ2-5; 8 nucleotides match TRBD2. The CDR3 totals 14 residues. CDR1 and CDR2 from the germline V gene are SEHNR and FQNEAQ (reference sequence).

This chain connects TRBV18 to TRBJ2-1; the D gene is possibly TRBD1 (6 bases). Germline V lookup: CDR1 KGHSH, CDR2 LQKENI. The V end was cut by 2 bases, the J end by 4 bases, with 12 bases between. CDR3 length equals 15 residues. The CDR3 region has the DNA TGTGCCAGCTCACCAGTCGTCCAGGGGTACAATGAGCAGTTCTTC. This gives the protein CASSPVVQGYNEQFF.

V is TRBV19 and J is TRBJ1-3; no definite D call. From germline, CDR1 is LNHDA and CDR2 SQIVND (reference sequence). The CDR3 length is 14 residues. V was clipped by 3 bases and J by 4 bases, with 10 bases between them. CDR3 protein: CASSIEGSGNTIYF. The CDR3 nucleotides are TGTGCCAGTAGTATTGAGGGATCCGGAAACACCATATATTTT. The full variable domain, rest sourced from reference TRBV19 and TRBJ1-3, is DGGITQSPKYLFRKEGQNVTLSCEQNLNHDAMYWYRQDPGQGLRLIYYSQIVNDFQKGDIAEGYSVSREKKESFPLTVTSAQKNPTAFYLCASSIEGSGNTIYFGEGSWLTVV.

CDR3 sequence reads: CSVGGMGSQYF. CDR3 DNA: TGCAGCGTTGGGGGCATGGGATCGCAGTACTTC. The genes are TRBV29-1 and TRBJ2-7; a weak D match, TRBD1 (5 bases). The V gene's germline CDR1 is SQVTM and CDR2 ANQGSEA. V dropped 4 bases and J dropped 9 bases, with 13 bases sitting between them. There are 11 residues in the CDR3.

The DNA for the CDR3 is TGTGCCAGCAGTTCAGGACTTTCCACAGATACGCAGTATTTT. This codes for CASSSGLSTDTQYF. The V and J genes are TRBV2 and TRBJ2-3; perhaps TRBD2 as D (5 bases). CDR1 and CDR2 (germline): SNHLY, FYNNEI. The CDR3 covers 14 residues. V was shortened by 5 bases and J by 2 bases, with 11 bases between the two germline ends.

This clone appeared a few times. This rearrangement joins TRBV19 to TRBJ2-2; D is undetermined. The V gene's germline CDR1 is LNHDA and CDR2 SQIVND (reference sequence). This CDR3 is 13 amino acids long. Trimming pared 2 bases from V and 5 bases from J, leaving 6 bases between. The CDR3 region is CASSIIGTGELFF. Here the CDR3 DNA reads TGTGCCAGTAGTATAATCGGGACCGGGGAGCTGTTTTTT.

This chain joins TRBV5-1 and TRBJ2-1, with D possibly being TRBD1 (6 bases). Germline CDR1 reads SGHRS; CDR2 reads YFSETQ. The ends were cut back, 4 bases at V and 2 bases at J, with 13 bases in the middle. The CDR3 consists of 15 residues. The CDR3 bases are TGCGCCAGCAGCCTGACAGGCCGGACCTACAATGAGCAGTTCTTC. It encodes CASSLTGRTYNEQFF.

The V gene is TRBV6-4, the J gene TRBJ2-7, with D maybe TRBD1 (6 bases). CDR3 length equals 13 residues. V was pared by 3 bases and J by 6 bases, with 12 bases between. Per germline, CDR1 MRHNA and CDR2 SNTAGT. CDR3 coding DNA: TGTGCCAGCAGTGAATTCACAGGGCTCGAGCAGTACTTC. The encoded protein is CASSEFTGLEQYF.

The chain recombines TRBV9 with TRBJ1-2; 7 bases line up with TRBD1. This CDR3 spans 14 amino acids. V dropped 3 bases and J dropped 3; count of bases not matched to a gene: 5. Germline V lookup: CDR1 SGDLS, CDR2 YYNGEE. The CDR3 spells CASSATGSDYGYTF. As DNA, the CDR3 is TGTGCCAGCAGCGCGACAGGGTCCGACTATGGCTACACCTTC. Full variable domain (missing parts from reference TRBV9 and TRBJ1-2): DSGVTQTPKHLITATGQRVTLRCSPRSGDLSVYWYQQSLDQGLQFLIQYYNGEERAKGNILERFSAQQFPDLHSELNLSSLELGDSALYFCASSATGSDYGYTFGSGTRLTVV.

This chain uses TRBV5-5 with TRBJ2-3; 8 bases line up with TRBD2. J was trimmed by 4 bases and V by 5 bases; bases with no gene match: 9. This CDR3 has 15 amino acids. The germline CDR1 and CDR2 sequences are SGHKS and YYEKEE (reference sequence). The CDR3 sequence is CASSFGRAGSDTQYF. The CDR3 region has the DNA TGTGCCAGCAGTTTCGGGAGGGCCGGATCAGATACGCAGTATTTT. Together with reference TRBV5-5 and TRBJ2-3, the CDR3 gives the full variable domain: DAGVTQSPTHLIKTRGQQVTLRCSPISGHKSVSWYQQVLGQGPQFIFQYYEKEERGRGNFPDRFSARQFPNYSSELNVNALLLGDSALYLCASSFGRAGSDTQYFGPGTRLTVL.

The chain combines TRBV27 with TRBJ1-6, with D possibly TRBD1 on 5 matching bases. Germline loops: CDR1 MNHEY, CDR2 SMNVEV (reference sequence). V was clipped by 2 bases and J by 10 bases, with 12 bases between them. CDR3 size: 14 residues. The CDR3: CASSLIGVHSPLHF. The CDR3 bases are TGTGCCAGCAGTTTAATAGGGGTGCACTCACCCCTCCACTTT.

The V call is TRBV2, the J call TRBJ1-6; D is unclear. From germline, CDR1 is SNHLY and CDR2 FYNNEI. CDR3 length equals 14 residues. The ends were cut back, 8 bases at V and 6 bases at J, with 14 bases in the middle. CDR3 sequence reads: CASANPGSNSPLHF. Here the CDR3 DNA reads TGTGCCAGCGCTAACCCGGGGAGTAATTCACCCCTCCACTTT.

This chain uses TRBV9 with TRBJ2-7, with a possible D match to TRBD1 (6 bases). Trimming stripped 4 bases from V and 9 bases from J, with 20 bases between. CDR3 size: 14 residues. Germline V gene data show CDR1 as SGDLS and CDR2 as YYNGEE. As DNA, the CDR3 is TGTGCCAGCAGCTCGCGGACAGAGACGGGCGTGCAGTACTTC. Translated: CASSSRTETGVQYF.

V gene TRBV6-4 combines with J gene TRBJ1-4; 7 nucleotides match TRBD1. Germline V gives CDR1 MRHNA, CDR2 SNTAGT. The junction had 7 bases not matched to a gene; V was cut back by 3 bases and J by 3 bases. CDR3 length: 16 amino acids. The CDR3 DNA reads as TGTGCCAGCAGTGAATTTGGGGACAGACCTAATGAAAAACTGTTTTTT. Its translation: CASSEFGDRPNEKLFF.

This rearrangement joins TRBV30 to TRBJ2-1; 9 nucleotides match TRBD1. The CDR3 has 14 amino acids. Trimming cost V 0 bases and J 6 bases; bases outside gene matches: 3. CDR1 is GTSNPN and CDR2 is SVGIG in the germline V gene (reference sequence). This chain's CDR3 is CAWSVGQGLNEQFF. The CDR3 DNA is TGTGCCTGGAGTGTGGGACAGGGACTCAATGAGCAGTTCTTC.

V usage is TRBV5-1 and J usage is TRBJ2-3, with 8 bases matching TRBD2. CDR3 length: 18 residues. Per the germline V gene, CDR1 is SGHRS and CDR2 is YFSETQ. Unmatched junction bases numbered 13, after V lost 2 bases and J lost 2 bases. The CDR3 sequence is CASSFNLLTSAVTDTQYF. DNA of the CDR3: TGCGCCAGCAGCTTTAACCTTTTGACTAGCGCCGTCACAGATACGCAGTATTTT.

The chain joins TRBV7-9 to TRBJ1-1; D might be TRBD1 (6 bases). Trimming stripped 6 bases from V and 5 bases from J, with 13 bases between. The CDR3 sequence is 13 residues long. Germline V gene lookup returns CDR1 SEHNR and CDR2 FQNEAQ (reference sequence). CDR3: CASSRGAGTEAFF. As DNA, the CDR3 is TGTGCCAGCAGTCGGGGGGCGGGAACTGAAGCTTTCTTT.

The V gene is TRBV27, the J gene TRBJ2-1; D is possibly TRBD2 (6 bases). Trimming pared 6 bases from V and 9 bases from J, leaving 12 bases between. Germline CDR1 and CDR2: MNHEY and SMNVEV (reference sequence). This CDR3 spans 12 amino acids. CDR3 region: CASSFRGAEQFF. The CDR3 coding sequence is TGTGCCAGCAGCTTCCGCGGGGCTGAGCAGTTCTTC.

J is TRBJ2-7 and V is TRBV29-1, with 7 nucleotides matching TRBD1. CDR1 SQVTM and CDR2 ANQGSEA come from the germline V gene. There are 14 residues in the CDR3. Trimming at V came to 6 bases and at J to 1 base, leaving 9 bases not matched to a gene. CDR3 DNA: TGCAGCGTCTCCGGGACAGCGACTTCCTACGAGCAGTACTTC. Its translation is CSVSGTATSYEQYF.

This clone was counted once. The genes are TRBV9 and TRBJ1-2; no definite D call. Germline CDR1 and CDR2: SGDLS and YYNGEE. Trimming stripped 0 bases from V and 7 bases from J, with 16 bases between. This CDR3 contains 15 residues. In DNA form, the CDR3 reads TGTGCCAGCAGCGTAGTGTCGCACCCGGACTCTGGCTACACCTTC. It is translated as CASSVVSHPDSGYTF.

This chain joins TRBV19 and TRBJ2-5, with 8 nucleotides matching TRBD2. Germline V gene data show CDR1 as LNHDA and CDR2 as SQIVND (reference sequence). CDR3 length: 13 residues. After removal of 4 bases from V and 4 bases from J, the junction contained 2 bases not matched to a gene. The DNA for the CDR3 is TGTGCCAGTAGTAAGAGCGGGAGAGAGACCCAGTACTTC. It encodes CASSKSGRETQYF.

The chain carries TRBV7-9 and TRBJ2-1, with D perhaps matching TRBD2 (5 bases). The CDR3 is 16 amino acids. V shed 1 base and J shed 5 bases, with 15 bases lying between them. Germline loops: CDR1 SEHNR, CDR2 FQNEAQ (reference sequence). The CDR3: CASSLVPGSPHNEQFF. The DNA for the CDR3 is TGTGCCAGCAGCTTAGTTCCGGGATCCCCTCACAATGAGCAGTTCTTC.